What follows describes a single T cell receptor beta chain. The entry originates in a study of radiation and T cells in renal cell carcinoma. Repertoires were generated with immunoSEQ multiplex PCR, while TCRdb's copy carries only in-frame clones and drops some. The sample carries about 120,000 clones, about four fifths recorded once. CDR1 is SGDLS and CDR2 is YYNGEE in the germline V gene. V was clipped by 0 bases and J by 6 bases; unmatched bases: 3. This CDR3 has 13 residues. This sample's time point: blood 2 weeks post-SBRT. Treatment denoted: 15 Gy SBRT to primary tumor, nephrectomy 4 weeks later. Blood was sampled at baseline, 2 weeks and 4 weeks after SBRT.

The clonotype comes from a man between 45 and 60 years old with renal cell carcinoma. V is TRBV9 and J is TRBJ2-7, with TRBD1 matching over 7 bases. This specimen consisted of blood, obtained from a patient whose treatment included radiotherapy and nephrectomy. In nucleotides, the CDR3 is TGTGCCAGCAGCGTAGGGAACAGGGGCGAGCAGTACTTC. This codes for CASSVGNRGEQYF.